This T cell receptor (beta chain) emerged from a study of T cells in Graves' hyperthyroidism and ophthalmopathy. Study overall: Peripheral blood was acquired at first diagnosis, ahead of any therapy whatsoever. The study's findings and limits: Ophthalmopathy was identified by the model a median roughly 6.5 months ahead of onset.

It was RNA transcripts that yielded the amplified TCR beta CDR3 regions. Primed by the HTBI set, a first-round RT-PCR was run on the TCR CDR3. A single record per CDR3 protein comes from TCRdb applying MiXCR to the multiplex PCR reads. The table includes 400,000 to 600,000 distinct CDR3 sequences, about 16% detected once. Trimming took 5 bases from V and 2 from J; bases not matched to a gene: 7. CDR1 and CDR2 from the germline V gene are SGHAT and FQNNGV. The CDR3 covers 15 residues. This clonotype has at least ten counts. Its target is not known. The specimen sequenced was blood. The V and J genes are TRBV11-2 and TRBJ2-7; 9 bases agree with TRBD1. This receptor was taken from a woman aged 25 to 39 with Graves' ophthalmopathy. The CDR3 DNA reads as TGTGCCAGCAGCCGAGGGACAGGGAGCCCCTACGAGCAGTACTTC. Encoded protein: CASSRGTGSPYEQYF.